This TCR beta chain derives from a study of OX40 agonist ivuxolimab in advanced cancers. Study-wide context: The costimulatory receptor OX40 (CD134) was targeted by ivuxolimab, a fully human IgG2 agonistic monoclonal antibody. A male proportion of around 83% and a mean age of around 60 years, ranging from 23 to 79, were recorded for the dose-escalation cohort. Prior anti-PD-1, anti-PD-L1 or anti-CTLA-4 therapy was permitted, and checkpoint inhibitors had been received by 30% to 40% of dose-escalation patients. Partial responses were achieved by three dose-escalation patients, of whom one had hepatocellular carcinoma and two had cutaneous melanoma. Peripheral TCRbeta sequencing was intended to test whether TCR sequence diversity was altered and clonal T-cell expansion was caused by ivuxolimab. Intravenous ivuxolimab was administered to patients every 2 weeks at six dose levels: 0.01, 0.1, 0.3, 1.5, 3 and 10 mg/kg. The monotherapy dose-escalation portion (N of about 52 patients) of the phase I ivuxolimab trial is reported in the paper. Among the 52 dose-escalation patients, roughly 20 had hepatocellular carcinoma, roughly 15 melanoma, 9 renal cell carcinoma and 9 head and neck cancer.

To sequence the TCRbeta CDR3 region, genomic DNA was isolated from the sorted cells. The immunoSEQ Assay was used for sequencing of TCRbeta CDR3 regions. Held by TCRdb, this immuneACCESS table contains in-frame sequences only and omits some clones. Under half of the omission traces to an unresolved V gene where checked; the cause of the rest is unknown. The sample table lists about 49,000 clones, roughly 83% of them with a count of one. The ten largest clones take up around an eighth of the sample. Comments on this clone: Its cognate antigen has yet to be identified. Within one base of it there is no much larger clone, and no base qualities were kept.

Trimming leaves V shorter by 4 bases and J shorter by 4 bases, with the junction holding 9 bases beyond the gene matches. The CDR3, cysteine through phenylalanine, is 17 amino acids long. The retained sequence is limited to the CDR3, 51 bases, with the frame set at the first base. Via the germline V gene, CDR1 is SGHRS and CDR2 YFSETQ. The study at large found these results: The antigen specificity of the clonally expanded peripheral T cells was not determined. In the 0.1-3.0 mg/kg groups, partial responders had among the lowest normalized peripheral clonal expansion, particularly in CD8+ T cells. At doses of 0.1 to 3.0 mg/kg, clonal expansion of both CD4+ and CD8+ blood T cells was observed from baseline to week 6. Low levels of normalized T-cell clonal expansion were also seen in some patients who did not respond. After ivuxolimab, CD8+ T cells had more expanded clones than CD4+ T cells on average.

Patients with a history of autoimmune disease or receiving systemic immunosuppression were excluded from the trial. Peripheral blood for TCR sequencing was drawn from every dose cohort at baseline, at cycle 4 day 1 and at cycle 7 day 1. Samples came from an open-label, multicenter, first-in-human phase I dose-escalation trial of ivuxolimab. Adults with locally advanced or metastatic melanoma, renal cell, hepatocellular, or head and neck squamous cell carcinoma were enrolled in the trial. Before TCR sequencing, CD4+ T cells and CD8+ T cells were sorted from peripheral blood as separate populations. The V and J genes are TRBV5-1 and TRBJ2-1; the junction holds 12 bases that match TRBD2. The sample was CD4+ or CD8+ T cells sorted from blood, taken in a trial of the OX40 agonist ivuxolimab. This receptor was taken from an adult with an advanced solid tumor such as melanoma, head and neck, liver or kidney cancer. The CDR3 in this case is CASSPGGLAGQYNEQFF. The bases read TGCGCCAGCAGCCCCGGGGGACTAGCGGGCCAATACAATGAGCAGTTCTTC. Here the CDR3 is joined to the reference TRBV5-1 and TRBJ2-1 genes, and the full variable domain is: KAGVTQTPRYLIKTRGQQVTLSCSPISGHRSVSWYQQTPGQGLQFLFEYFSETQRNKGNFPGRFSGRQFSNSRSEMNVSTLELGDSALYLCASSPGGLAGQYNEQFFGPGTRLTVL.